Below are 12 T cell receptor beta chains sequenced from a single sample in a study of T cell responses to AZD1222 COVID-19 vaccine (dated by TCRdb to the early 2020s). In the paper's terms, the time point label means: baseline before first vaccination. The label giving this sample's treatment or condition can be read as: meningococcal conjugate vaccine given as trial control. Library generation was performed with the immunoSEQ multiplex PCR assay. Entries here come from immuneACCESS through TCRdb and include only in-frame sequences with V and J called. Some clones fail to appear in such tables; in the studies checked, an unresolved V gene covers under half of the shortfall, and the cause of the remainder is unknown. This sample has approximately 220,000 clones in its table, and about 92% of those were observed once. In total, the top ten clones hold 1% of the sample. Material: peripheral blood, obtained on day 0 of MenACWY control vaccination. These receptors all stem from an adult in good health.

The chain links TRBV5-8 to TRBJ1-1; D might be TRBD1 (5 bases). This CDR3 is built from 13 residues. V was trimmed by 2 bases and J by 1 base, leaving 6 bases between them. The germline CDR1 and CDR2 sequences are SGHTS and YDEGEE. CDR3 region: CASSFGGNTEAFF. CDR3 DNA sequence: TGTGCCAGCAGCTTTGGGGGGAACACTGAAGCTTTCTTT.

Here the CDR3 DNA reads TGTGCCAGCAGCTTCGGGAGAGGGGGTTGGTATGAGCAGTTCTTC. Its protein product is CASSFGRGGWYEQFF. J is TRBJ2-1 and V is TRBV5-5, with D perhaps matching TRBD1 or TRBD2 (6 bases each). CDR1 is SGHKS, CDR2 YYEKEE, per germline (reference sequence). V lost 2 bases to trimming and J lost 8 bases, with 17 bases between them. The CDR3 sequence is 15 residues long.

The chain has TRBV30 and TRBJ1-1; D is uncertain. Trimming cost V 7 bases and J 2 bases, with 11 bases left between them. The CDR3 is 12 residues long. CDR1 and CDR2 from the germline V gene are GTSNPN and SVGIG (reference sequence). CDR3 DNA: TGTGCCTCCTCCCGGGGAAACACTGAAGCTTTCTTT. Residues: CASSRGNTEAFF.

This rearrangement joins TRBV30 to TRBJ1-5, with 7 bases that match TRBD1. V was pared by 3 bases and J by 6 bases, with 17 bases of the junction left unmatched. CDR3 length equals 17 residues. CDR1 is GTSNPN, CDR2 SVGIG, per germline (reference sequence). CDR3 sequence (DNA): TGTGCCTGGAGACCTCACCGGGCAGGGGGTCCGGTTCAGCCCCAGCATTTT. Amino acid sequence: CAWRPHRAGGPVQPQHF.

For the CDR3, the DNA is TGTGCCTGGAGCCCGGGGTTGGCTGGGGAAACGCAGTATTTT. Translated, it gives CAWSPGLAGETQYF. The chain has TRBV30 and TRBJ2-3; D is perhaps TRBD2 (5 bases). CDR1 is GTSNPN, CDR2 SVGIG, per germline (reference sequence). This CDR3 is 14 amino acids long. V gave up 3 bases and J gave up 9 bases, with 19 bases separating them.

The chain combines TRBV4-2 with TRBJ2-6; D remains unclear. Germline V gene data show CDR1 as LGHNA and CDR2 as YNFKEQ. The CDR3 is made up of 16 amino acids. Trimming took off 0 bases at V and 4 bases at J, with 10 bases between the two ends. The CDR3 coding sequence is TGTGCCAGCAGCCAAGAGGTAGGGCCCGGGGCCAACGTCCTGACTTTC. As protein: CASSQEVGPGANVLTF.

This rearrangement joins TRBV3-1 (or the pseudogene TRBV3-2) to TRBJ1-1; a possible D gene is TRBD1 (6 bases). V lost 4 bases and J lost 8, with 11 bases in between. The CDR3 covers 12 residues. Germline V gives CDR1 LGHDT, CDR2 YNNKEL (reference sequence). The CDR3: CASSPQGSEAFF. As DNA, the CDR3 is TGTGCCAGCAGCCCACAGGGATCCGAAGCTTTCTTT.

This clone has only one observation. The CDR3 nucleotides are TGTGCCAGCAGTCTACGGGGCGCCTACAATGAGCAGTTCTTC. It encodes CASSLRGAYNEQFF. This chain joins TRBV27 and TRBJ2-1; either TRBD1 or TRBD2 may fit D (5 bases each). The CDR3 has 14 residues. Trimming pared 5 bases from V and 2 bases from J, leaving 10 bases between. CDR1 and CDR2 (germline): MNHEY, SMNVEV (reference sequence).

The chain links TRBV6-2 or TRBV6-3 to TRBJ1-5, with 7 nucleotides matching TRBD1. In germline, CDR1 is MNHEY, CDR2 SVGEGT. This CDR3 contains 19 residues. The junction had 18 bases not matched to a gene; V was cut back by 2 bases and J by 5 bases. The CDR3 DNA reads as TGTGCCAGCAGTTACGGCCGAGCAAGACAGGGCTCCATGCATCAGCCCCAGCATTTT. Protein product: CASSYGRARQGSMHQPQHF.

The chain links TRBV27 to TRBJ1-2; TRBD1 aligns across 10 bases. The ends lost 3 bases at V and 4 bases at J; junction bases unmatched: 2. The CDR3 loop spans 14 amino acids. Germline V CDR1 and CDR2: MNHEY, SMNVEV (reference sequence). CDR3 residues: CASSFGTGAYGYTF. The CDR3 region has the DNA TGTGCCAGCAGTTTCGGGACAGGGGCCTATGGCTACACCTTC.

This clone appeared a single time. CDR3 loop: CASSLEARAPLHYGYTF. DNA for the CDR3: TGTGCCAGCAGCTTGGAGGCCAGGGCTCCACTCCACTATGGCTACACCTTC. V and J are TRBV5-5 and TRBJ1-2; D is perhaps TRBD1 (5 bases). Germline CDR1 SGHKS, CDR2 YYEKEE (reference sequence). The CDR3 contains 17 residues. With 0 bases removed from V and 3 bases from J, the gap between germline ends came to 18 bases.

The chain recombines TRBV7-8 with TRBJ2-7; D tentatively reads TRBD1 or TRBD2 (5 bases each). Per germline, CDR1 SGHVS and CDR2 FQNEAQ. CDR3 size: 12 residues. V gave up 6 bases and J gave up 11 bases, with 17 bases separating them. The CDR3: CASRQEGFREYF. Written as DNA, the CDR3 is TGTGCCAGCAGACAAGAGGGGTTTAGAGAGTACTTC. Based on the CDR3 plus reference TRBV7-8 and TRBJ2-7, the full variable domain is GAGVSQSPRYKVAKRGQDVALRCDPISGHVSLFWYQQALGQGPEFLTYFQNEAQLDKSGLPSDRFFAERPEGSVSTLKIQRTQQEDSAVYLCASRQEGFREYFGPGTRLTVT.